This passage covers 13 T cell receptor beta chains from one sample sequenced in a study of CD8+CD57+ T cells in acquired aplastic anemia. For CDR3 and TCR beta VDJ profiling, genomic DNA was the template used. Each CDR3 protein is one row after TCRdb ran MiXCR on the reads. Among around 230,000 distinct CDR3 sequences listed, roughly 57% were seen once. Sample: sorted CD4+, CD8+, or CD8+CD57+ T cells (not recorded which) from PBMCs. The receptors stem from a human donor in good health.

This clonotype was recorded only once. The chain couples TRBV11-2 to TRBJ2-5; TRBD1 matches 12 bases. The CDR3 runs to 17 residues. V lost 4 bases and J lost 5; bases outside the gene matches: 11. From germline, CDR1 is SGHAT and CDR2 FQNNGV. Written as DNA, the CDR3 is TGTGCCAGCAGCTCGAAGAGGGGACAGGGGGCATGGGAGACCCAGTACTTC. This gives the protein CASSSKRGQGAWETQYF.

This clonotype occurred many times. The V gene is TRBV13, the J gene TRBJ2-7; maybe TRBD1 (6 bases). This CDR3 has 15 residues. The V gene lost 5 bases and the J gene lost 2 bases, with 16 bases spanning the gap. CDR1 and CDR2 (germline): PRHDT, FYEKMQ (reference sequence). CDR3 region: CASSASTGPTYEQYF. In nucleotides, the CDR3 is TGTGCCAGCAGCGCCAGCACAGGGCCGACCTACGAGCAGTACTTC.

The chain links TRBV9 to TRBJ2-5; the D gene could be TRBD1 or TRBD2 (6 bases each). The V end was cut by 2 bases, the J end by 5 bases, with 10 bases between. Germline CDR1 SGDLS, CDR2 YYNGEE. This CDR3 contains 13 residues. As DNA, the CDR3 is TGTGCCAGCAGCGTCACAGGGAGGGAGACCCAGTACTTC. As protein: CASSVTGRETQYF.

This clonotype was counted ten times or more. CDR3 sequence reads: CASSSLDRAANTIYF. The DNA of the CDR3 is TGTGCCAGCAGCTCCTTGGACAGGGCCGCGAACACCATATATTTT. This rearrangement joins TRBV13 to TRBJ1-3, with TRBD1 matching 8 bases. This CDR3 spans 15 amino acids. CDR1 PRHDT and CDR2 FYEKMQ come from the germline V gene (reference sequence). Trimming cost V 4 bases and J 7 bases; bases outside gene matches: 9.

This clonotype occurred many times. This chain links TRBV19 with TRBJ1-1; tentatively, D is TRBD1 (6 bases). V was cut by 3 bases and J by 4 bases, with 15 bases left in between. From germline, CDR1 is LNHDA and CDR2 SQIVND (reference sequence). The CDR3 covers 15 residues. The CDR3 bases are TGTGCCAGTAGTATCCCCCAGGGGTATGGCACTGAAGCTTTCTTT. Its translation is CASSIPQGYGTEAFF.

Remarks on this clonotype: Being one base from a much bigger clone, this may be a read error. This chain joins TRBV6-5 and TRBJ2-1, with D unclear. Germline CDR1 reads MNHEY; CDR2 reads SVGAGI. The CDR3 sequence is 13 residues long. The CDR3 DNA is TGTGCCAGCAGCCTAGGAGTGGGCAATGAGCAGCTCTTC. Its protein product is CASSLGVGNEQLF.

V is TRBV29-1 and J is TRBJ1-1; D is ambiguous. The CDR3 runs to 10 residues. From germline, CDR1 is SQVTM and CDR2 ANQGSEA. V was pared by 7 bases and J by 8 bases, with 11 bases between. In DNA, the CDR3 is TGCAGCGCGGACGGGCCCGAAGCTTTCTTT. Residues: CSADGPEAFF.

Ten or more counts support this clonotype. J is TRBJ2-7 and V is TRBV7-9; TRBD2 aligns across 7 bases. The ends lost 6 bases at V and 0 bases at J; junction bases unmatched: 5. Germline assignment: CDR1 SEHNR and CDR2 FQNEAQ (reference sequence). This CDR3 region has 14 residues. CDR3 coding DNA: TGTGCCAGCAGGGGAGGGGCAGGCTCCTACGAGCAGTACTTC. It is translated as CASRGGAGSYEQYF.

The sample holds a few counts of this clonotype. The chain links TRBV20-1 to TRBJ1-2, with TRBD1 matching 8 bases. V shed 3 bases, J shed 7 bases, and the junction held 1 base outside the gene matches. The germline CDR1 and CDR2 sequences are DFQATT and SNEGSKA (reference sequence). The CDR3 sequence is 11 residues long. The CDR3 loop is CSARDRVGYTF. The CDR3 nucleotides read TGCAGTGCTAGGGACAGGGTTGGCTACACCTTC.

To note about this clonotype: A read error is likely, as this CDR3 ends without the conserved phenylalanine or tryptophan. The chain is built from TRBV2 and TRBJ1-5; D is unclear. V dropped 4 bases and J dropped 7 bases, with 23 bases sitting between them. This CDR3 region has 17 residues. CDR1 and CDR2 from the germline V gene are SNHLY and FYNNEI. The CDR3 reads CASSVSGGATSGQPQHL. The CDR3 nucleotides read TGTGCCAGCAGTGTGAGTGGAGGAGCAACGTCGGGACAGCCCCAGCATCTT.

The rearrangement uses TRBV7-3 and TRBJ2-5, with D possibly being TRBD1 (5 bases). Germline loops: CDR1 SGHTA, CDR2 FQGTGA. This CDR3 comprises 13 residues. V lost 1 base to trimming and J lost 4 bases, with 7 bases between them. The CDR3 spells CASSLMQGETQYF. The CDR3, as DNA: TGTGCCAGCAGCTTAATGCAGGGAGAGACCCAGTACTTC.

The CDR3 DNA sequence: TGTGCCGGGGGCCCAGGACCCTCGGGAGGCTACACCTTC. Translating it yields CAGGPGPSGGYTF. J is TRBJ1-2 and V is TRBV7-9, with D possibly TRBD1 on 6 matching bases. Looked up from germline, CDR1 is SEHNR and CDR2 is FQNEAQ (reference sequence). This CDR3 is 13 amino acids long. Trimming left V 11 bases short and J 8 bases short, with 21 bases between.

The chain links TRBV7-9 to TRBJ2-3; TRBD2 agrees at 10 bases. J was trimmed by 4 bases and V by 3 bases; bases with no gene match: 4. From germline, CDR1 is SEHNR and CDR2 FQNEAQ (reference sequence). There are 15 residues in the CDR3. The CDR3 region is CASSFASGSSDTQYF. The CDR3 bases are TGTGCCAGCAGCTTCGCTAGCGGGAGTTCAGATACGCAGTATTTT.